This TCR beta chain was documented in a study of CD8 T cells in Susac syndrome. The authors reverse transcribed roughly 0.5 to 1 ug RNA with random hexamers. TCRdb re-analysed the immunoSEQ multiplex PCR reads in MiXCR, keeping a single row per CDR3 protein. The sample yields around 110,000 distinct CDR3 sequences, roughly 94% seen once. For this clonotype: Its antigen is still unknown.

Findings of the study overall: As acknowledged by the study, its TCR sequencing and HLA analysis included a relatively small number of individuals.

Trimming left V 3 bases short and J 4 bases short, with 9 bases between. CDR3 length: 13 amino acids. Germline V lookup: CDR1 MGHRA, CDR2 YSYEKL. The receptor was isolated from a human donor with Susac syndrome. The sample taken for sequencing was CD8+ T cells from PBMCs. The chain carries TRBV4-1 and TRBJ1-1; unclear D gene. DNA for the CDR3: TGCGCCAGCAGCCATGACGGAGGCACTGAAGCTTTCTTT. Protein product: CASSHDGGTEAFF.